This entry lists 9 T cell receptor beta chains sequenced from one sample in a study of blood T cell repertoires in COVID-19. Clones were read by immunoSEQ multiplex PCR, and TCRdb kept only the in-frame ones, dropping some. The sample comprises 190,000 or so clones, more than 75% of which are singletons, and around 0.88% rests with the top ten. The specimen sequenced was peripheral blood. The receptor set was obtained from a woman between 18 and 29 years old who had recovered from COVID-19.

This rearrangement joins TRBV5-5 to TRBJ2-7; maybe TRBD1 (6 bases). The germline V gene has CDR1 SGHKS and CDR2 YYEKEE (reference sequence). Trimming took 1 base from V and 6 from J, leaving 17 bases between them. The CDR3 totals 15 residues. In nucleotides, the CDR3 is TGTGCCAGCAGCTTGTTTCCGGGACATTTCGCCGAGCAGTACTTC. This codes for CASSLFPGHFAEQYF.

This clone was seen just once. The chain links TRBV6-2 or TRBV6-3 to TRBJ2-5, with a weak D call TRBD2 (5 bases). The CDR3 sequence is 14 residues long. Looked up from germline, CDR1 is MNHEY and CDR2 is SVGEGT. Deletions cut 2 bases from V and 4 bases from J, with 11 bases between. This CDR3 is CASSYLGGPETQYF. The CDR3 nucleotides read TGTGCCAGCAGTTACCTCGGAGGTCCAGAGACCCAGTACTTC.

This rearrangement joins TRBV5-1 to TRBJ1-2, with TRBD1 identical over 8 bases. This CDR3 is built from 14 residues. In germline, CDR1 is SGHRS, CDR2 YFSETQ. The V gene end was trimmed by 4 bases and the J gene end by 8 bases; junction bases not matched to a gene: 10. CDR3 DNA: TGCGCCAGCAGCCCCGACGACAGGGGCGCCGGCTACACCTTC. As protein: CASSPDDRGAGYTF.

This chain uses TRBV5-6 with TRBJ2-7; no clear D. This CDR3 has 12 amino acids. The V end was cut by 2 bases, the J end by 2 bases, with 5 bases between. Germline CDR1 reads SGHDT; CDR2 reads YYEEEE. Here the CDR3 reads CASSFYTYEQYF. The DNA for the CDR3 is TGTGCCAGCAGCTTTTACACCTACGAGCAGTACTTC.

The chain has TRBV27 and TRBJ2-5; tentatively, D is TRBD2 (6 bases). This CDR3 is 12 amino acids long. CDR1 and CDR2 from the germline V gene are MNHEY and SMNVEV (reference sequence). Trimming removed 2 bases at V and 9 bases at J, with 10 bases between. CDR3 in DNA: TGTGCCAGCAGTTTAGGACGCGGGGCCCAGTACTTC. It yields the protein CASSLGRGAQYF.

The rearrangement joins TRBV18 to TRBJ2-4, with D possibly being TRBD2 (6 bases). CDR1 and CDR2 (germline): KGHSH, LQKENI. V was shortened by 2 bases and J by 2 bases, with 13 bases between the two germline ends. There are 16 residues in the CDR3. In nucleotides, the CDR3 is TGTGCCAGCTCACCATGGGAGGATCTATCCAAAAACATTCAGTACTTC. Protein product: CASSPWEDLSKNIQYF.

In DNA form, the CDR3 reads TGTGCCAGTAGTATCACCGCCGGGACTGCAACCTACGAGCAGTACTTC. Translation: CASSITAGTATYEQYF. V is TRBV19 and J is TRBJ2-7; TRBD2 might be the D (6 bases). Germline V lookup: CDR1 LNHDA, CDR2 SQIVND (reference sequence). The CDR3 extends over 16 amino acids. Trimming pared 3 bases from V and 2 bases from J, leaving 17 bases between.

The table lists this clone with a count of one. The chain joins TRBV5-1 to TRBJ2-5, with D maybe TRBD1 (5 bases). CDR3 size: 16 residues. Looked up from germline, CDR1 is SGHRS and CDR2 is YFSETQ. Trimming removed 4 bases from V and 2 bases from J, with 18 bases in between. The CDR3 DNA reads as TGCGCCAGCAGCCCACCGATGCAGGGTTTTCAAGAGACCCAGTACTTC. Translation: CASSPPMQGFQETQYF. Supplemented by reference TRBV5-1 and TRBJ2-5, the full variable domain reads KAGVTQTPRYLIKTRGQQVTLSCSPISGHRSVSWYQQTPGQGLQFLFEYFSETQRNKGNFPGRFSGRQFSNSRSEMNVSTLELGDSALYLCASSPPMQGFQETQYFGPGTRLLVL.

This clone appeared once. This chain links TRBV3-1 (or the pseudogene TRBV3-2) with TRBJ1-1; tentatively, D is TRBD1 (5 bases). Germline V gene sequence: CDR1 LGHDT, CDR2 YNNKEL (reference sequence). The V gene lost 5 bases and the J gene lost 2 bases, with 6 bases spanning the gap. The CDR3 extends over 12 amino acids. The CDR3 sequence: CASSDRNTEAFF. The CDR3 bases are TGTGCCAGCAGCGACAGAAACACTGAAGCTTTCTTT.